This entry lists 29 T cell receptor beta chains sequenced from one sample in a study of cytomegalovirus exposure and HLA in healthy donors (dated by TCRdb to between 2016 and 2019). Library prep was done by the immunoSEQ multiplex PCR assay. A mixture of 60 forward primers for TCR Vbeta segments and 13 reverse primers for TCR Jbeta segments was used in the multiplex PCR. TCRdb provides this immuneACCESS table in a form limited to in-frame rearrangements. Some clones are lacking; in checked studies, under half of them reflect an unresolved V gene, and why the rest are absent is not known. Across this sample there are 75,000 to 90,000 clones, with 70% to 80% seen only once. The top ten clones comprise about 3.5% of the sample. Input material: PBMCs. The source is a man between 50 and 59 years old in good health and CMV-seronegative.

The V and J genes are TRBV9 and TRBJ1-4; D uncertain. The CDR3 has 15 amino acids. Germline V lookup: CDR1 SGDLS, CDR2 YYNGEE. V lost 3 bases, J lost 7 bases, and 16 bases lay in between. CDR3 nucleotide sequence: TGTGCCAGCAGCGCCTACTCCGCCCGGGGTGAAAAACTGTTTTTT. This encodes CASSAYSARGEKLFF. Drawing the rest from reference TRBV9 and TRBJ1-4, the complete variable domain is DSGVTQTPKHLITATGQRVTLRCSPRSGDLSVYWYQQSLDQGLQFLIQYYNGEERAKGNILERFSAQQFPDLHSELNLSSLELGDSALYFCASSAYSARGEKLFFGSGTQLSVL.

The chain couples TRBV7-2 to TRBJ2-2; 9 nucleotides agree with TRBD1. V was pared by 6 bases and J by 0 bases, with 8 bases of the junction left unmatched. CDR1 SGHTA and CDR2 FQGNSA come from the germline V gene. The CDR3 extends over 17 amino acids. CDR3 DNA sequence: TGTGCCAGCAGACTCGGGGGGACAGGGCCGAACACCGGGGAGCTGTTTTTT. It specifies CASRLGGTGPNTGELFF.

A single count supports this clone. CDR3 in amino acids: CASSESTGLAGVSEYNEQFF. Here the CDR3 DNA reads TGCGCCAGCAGTGAGTCGACCGGACTAGCGGGGGTCTCCGAGTACAATGAGCAGTTCTTC. This sequence joins TRBV10-1 and TRBJ2-1, with TRBD2 matching over 13 bases. The germline V gene has CDR1 WNHNN and CDR2 SYGVQD (reference sequence). V lost 0 bases, J lost 4 bases, and 12 bases stayed unmatched. The CDR3 totals 20 residues.

The CDR3 region is CASSGGQGASGYTF. The CDR3 DNA is TGTGCCAGCAGTGGGGGACAGGGGGCTTCTGGCTACACCTTC. This chain joins TRBV27 and TRBJ1-2; 12 bases line up with TRBD1. The germline gives CDR1 MNHEY, CDR2 SMNVEV (reference sequence). The V and J ends lost 5 bases and 7 bases, in that order; junction bases with no gene match: 5. The CDR3 extends over 14 amino acids.

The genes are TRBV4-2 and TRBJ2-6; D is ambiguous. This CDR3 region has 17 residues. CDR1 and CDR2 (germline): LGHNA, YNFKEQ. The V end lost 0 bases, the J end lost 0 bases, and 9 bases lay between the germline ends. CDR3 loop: CASSQDRTNSGANVLTF. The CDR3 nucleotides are TGTGCCAGCAGCCAAGACCGAACTAACTCTGGGGCCAACGTCCTGACTTTC.

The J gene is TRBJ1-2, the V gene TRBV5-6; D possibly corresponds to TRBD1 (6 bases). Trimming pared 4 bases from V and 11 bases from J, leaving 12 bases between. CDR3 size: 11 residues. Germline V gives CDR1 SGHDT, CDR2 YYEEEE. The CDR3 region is CASSLGGGYTF. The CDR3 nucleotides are TGTGCCAGCAGCCTGGGAGGGGGTTACACCTTC.

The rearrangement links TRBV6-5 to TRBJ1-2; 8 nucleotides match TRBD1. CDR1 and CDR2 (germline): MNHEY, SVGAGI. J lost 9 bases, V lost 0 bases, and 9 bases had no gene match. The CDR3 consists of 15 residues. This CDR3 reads CASSYSRDRKSSYTF. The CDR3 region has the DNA TGTGCCAGCAGTTACTCTCGGGACAGGAAATCGAGCTACACCTTC.

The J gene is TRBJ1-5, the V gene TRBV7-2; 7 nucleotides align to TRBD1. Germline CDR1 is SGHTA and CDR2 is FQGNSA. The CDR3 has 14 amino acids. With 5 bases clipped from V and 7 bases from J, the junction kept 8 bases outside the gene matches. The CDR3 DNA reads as TGTGCCAGCAGCCCACAGGGGCTTGGACAGCCCCAGCATTTT. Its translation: CASSPQGLGQPQHF.

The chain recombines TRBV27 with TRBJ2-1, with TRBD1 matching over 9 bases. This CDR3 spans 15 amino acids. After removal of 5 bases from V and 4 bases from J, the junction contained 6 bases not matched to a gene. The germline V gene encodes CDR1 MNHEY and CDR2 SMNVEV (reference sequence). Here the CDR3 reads CASSPTGGAYNEQFF. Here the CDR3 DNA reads TGTGCCAGCAGTCCGACAGGGGGTGCATACAATGAGCAGTTCTTC.

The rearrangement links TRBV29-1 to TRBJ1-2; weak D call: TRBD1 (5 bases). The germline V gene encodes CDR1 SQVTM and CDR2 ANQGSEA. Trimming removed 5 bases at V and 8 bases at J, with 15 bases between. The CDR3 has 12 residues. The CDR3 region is CSVTGLGGGYTF. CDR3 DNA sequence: TGCAGCGTTACCGGGCTCGGGGGGGGCTACACCTTC.

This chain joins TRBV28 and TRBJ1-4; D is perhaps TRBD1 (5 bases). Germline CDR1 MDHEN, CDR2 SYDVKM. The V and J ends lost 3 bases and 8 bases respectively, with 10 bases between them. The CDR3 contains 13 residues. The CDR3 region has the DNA TGTGCCAGCAGTTTCGGGTCAGGGGAAAAACTGTTTTTT. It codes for CASSFGSGEKLFF. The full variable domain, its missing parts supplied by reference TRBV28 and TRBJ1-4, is DVKVTQSSRYLVKRTGEKVFLECVQDMDHENMFWYRQDPGLGLRLIYFSYDVKMKEKGDIPEGYSVSREKKERFSLILESASTNQTSMYLCASSFGSGEKLFFGSGTQLSVL.

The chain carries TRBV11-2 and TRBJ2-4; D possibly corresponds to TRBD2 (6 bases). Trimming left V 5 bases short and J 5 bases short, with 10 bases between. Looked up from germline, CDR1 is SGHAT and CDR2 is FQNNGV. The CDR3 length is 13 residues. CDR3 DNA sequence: TGTGCCAGCAGCAGTGGCGGGGAAAACATTCAGTACTTC. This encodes CASSSGGENIQYF.

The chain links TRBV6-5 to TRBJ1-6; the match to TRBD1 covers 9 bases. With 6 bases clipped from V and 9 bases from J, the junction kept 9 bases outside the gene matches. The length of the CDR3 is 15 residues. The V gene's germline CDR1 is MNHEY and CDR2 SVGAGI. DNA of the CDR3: TGTGCCAGCAGCCCACCGACAGGGGGTGGTTCACCCCTCCACTTT. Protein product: CASSPPTGGGSPLHF.

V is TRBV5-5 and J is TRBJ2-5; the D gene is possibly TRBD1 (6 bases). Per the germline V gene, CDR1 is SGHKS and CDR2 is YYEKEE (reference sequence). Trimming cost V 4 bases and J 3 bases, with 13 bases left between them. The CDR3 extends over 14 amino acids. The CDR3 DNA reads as TGTGCCAGCAGCCCATGGGCAGGGGAAGAGACCCAGTACTTC. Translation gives CASSPWAGEETQYF.

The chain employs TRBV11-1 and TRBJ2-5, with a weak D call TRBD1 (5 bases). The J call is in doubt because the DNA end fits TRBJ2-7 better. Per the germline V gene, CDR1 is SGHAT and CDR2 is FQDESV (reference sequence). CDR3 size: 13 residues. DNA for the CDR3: TGTGCCAGCAGCTTACAGCAGGGTTACGAGCAGTACTTC. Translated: CASSLQQGYEQYF.

For the CDR3, the DNA is TGTGCCAGTAAAAACCTTGGGGCCAATTCACCCCTCCACTTT. Encoded protein: CASKNLGANSPLHF. The chain uses TRBV19 and TRBJ1-6; D might be TRBD1 (5 bases). Trimming stripped 7 bases from V and 7 bases from J, with 14 bases between. The CDR3 extends over 14 amino acids. Germline CDR1 LNHDA, CDR2 SQIVND (reference sequence). Supplemented by reference TRBV19 and TRBJ1-6, the full variable domain reads DGGITQSPKYLFRKEGQNVTLSCEQNLNHDAMYWYRQDPGQGLRLIYYSQIVNDFQKGDIAEGYSVSREKKESFPLTVTSAQKNPTAFYLCASKNLGANSPLHFGNGTRLTVT.

For the CDR3, the DNA is TGTGCCAGCAGCTTGATTCCGGGACAGGGGGCAATGGAGACCCAGTACTTC. Translated: CASSLIPGQGAMETQYF. The chain couples TRBV5-5 to TRBJ2-5; 12 nucleotides agree with TRBD1. CDR3 size: 17 residues. After removal of 1 base from V and 5 bases from J, the junction contained 9 bases not matched to a gene. Germline lookup yields CDR1 SGHKS and CDR2 YYEKEE (reference sequence).

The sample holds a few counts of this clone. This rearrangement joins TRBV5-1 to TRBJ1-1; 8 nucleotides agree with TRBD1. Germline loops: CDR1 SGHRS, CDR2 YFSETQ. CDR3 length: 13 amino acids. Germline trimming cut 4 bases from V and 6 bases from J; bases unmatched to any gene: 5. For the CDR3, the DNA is TGCGCCAGCAGCAACACGGACAGGGCTGAAGCTTTCTTT. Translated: CASSNTDRAEAFF.

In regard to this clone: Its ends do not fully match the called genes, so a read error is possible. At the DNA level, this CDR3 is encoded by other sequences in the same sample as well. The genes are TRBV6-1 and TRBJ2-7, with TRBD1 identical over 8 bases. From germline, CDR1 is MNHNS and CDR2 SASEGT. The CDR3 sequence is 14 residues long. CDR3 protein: CASSEATGAYEQYF. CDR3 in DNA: TGTGCCAGCAGTGAAGCGACAGGGGCGTACGAGCAATACTTC.

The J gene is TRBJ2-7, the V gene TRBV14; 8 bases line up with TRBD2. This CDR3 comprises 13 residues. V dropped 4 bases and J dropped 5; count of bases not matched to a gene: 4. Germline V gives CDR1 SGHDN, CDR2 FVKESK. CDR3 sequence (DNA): TGTGCCAGCAGCCTAGCGGGGTCCCACGAGCAGTACTTC. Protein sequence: CASSLAGSHEQYF.

The CDR3 sequence: CASSPQQDRADGYTF. The CDR3 nucleotides are TGTGCCAGCAGCCCCCAGCAGGACAGGGCTGATGGCTACACCTTC. The chain carries TRBV9 and TRBJ1-2; the match to TRBD1 covers 8 bases. In germline, CDR1 is SGDLS, CDR2 YYNGEE. The junction had 11 bases not matched to a gene; V was cut back by 4 bases and J by 6 bases. The CDR3 totals 15 residues.

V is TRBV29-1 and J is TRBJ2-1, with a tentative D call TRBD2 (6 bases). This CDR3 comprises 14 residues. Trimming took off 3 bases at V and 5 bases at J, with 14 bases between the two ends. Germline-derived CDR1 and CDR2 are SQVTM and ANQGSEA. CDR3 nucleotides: TGCAGCGTTGACGGAGGGACTCGGGACAATGAGCAGTTCTTC. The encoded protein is CSVDGGTRDNEQFF.

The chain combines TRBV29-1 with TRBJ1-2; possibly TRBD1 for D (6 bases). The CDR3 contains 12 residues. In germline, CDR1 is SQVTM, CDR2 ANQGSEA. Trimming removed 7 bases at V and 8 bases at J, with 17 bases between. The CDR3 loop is CSAGEGRSGYTF. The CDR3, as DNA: TGCAGCGCAGGGGAGGGTCGGAGCGGCTACACCTTC.

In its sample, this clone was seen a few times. CDR3 sequence: CASSPRVGTSGDNEQFF. The CDR3, as DNA: TGTGCCAGCTCACCCCGCGTAGGGACTAGCGGAGACAATGAGCAGTTCTTC. The genes are TRBV18 and TRBJ2-1; 11 bases map to TRBD2. Germline CDR1 KGHSH, CDR2 LQKENI. The CDR3 runs 17 residues. V dropped 3 bases and J dropped 5; count of bases not matched to a gene: 9.

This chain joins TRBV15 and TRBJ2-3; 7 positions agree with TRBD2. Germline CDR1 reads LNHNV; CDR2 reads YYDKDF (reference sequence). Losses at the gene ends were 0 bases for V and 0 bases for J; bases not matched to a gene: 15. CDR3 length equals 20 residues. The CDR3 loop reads CATSREQIGTTEISTDTQYF. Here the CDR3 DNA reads TGTGCCACCAGCAGAGAGCAAATTGGGACTACCGAGATAAGCACAGATACGCAGTATTTT.

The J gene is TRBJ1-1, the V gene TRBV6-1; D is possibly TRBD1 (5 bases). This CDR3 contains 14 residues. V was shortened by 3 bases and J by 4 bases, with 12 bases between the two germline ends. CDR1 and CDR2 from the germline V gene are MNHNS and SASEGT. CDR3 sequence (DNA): TGTGCCAGCAGTGACTTATTGACAGTCACTGAAGCTTTCTTT. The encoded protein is CASSDLLTVTEAFF.

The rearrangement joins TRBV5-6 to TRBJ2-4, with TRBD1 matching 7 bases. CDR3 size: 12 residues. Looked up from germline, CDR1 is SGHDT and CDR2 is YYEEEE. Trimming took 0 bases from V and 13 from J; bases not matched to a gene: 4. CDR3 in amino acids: CASSLAGRGQYF. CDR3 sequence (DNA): TGTGCCAGCAGCTTGGCCGGCAGGGGGCAGTACTTC.

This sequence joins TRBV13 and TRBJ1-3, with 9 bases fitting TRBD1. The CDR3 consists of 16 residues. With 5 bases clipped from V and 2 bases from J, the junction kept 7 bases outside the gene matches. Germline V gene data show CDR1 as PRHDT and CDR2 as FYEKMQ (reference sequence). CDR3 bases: TGTGCCAGCAGCCTTAGACGGGACAGGGCTGGAAACACCATATATTTT. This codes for CASSLRRDRAGNTIYF. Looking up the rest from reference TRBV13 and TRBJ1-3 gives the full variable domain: AAGVIQSPRHLIKEKRETATLKCYPIPRHDTVYWYQQGPGQDPQFLISFYEKMQSDKGSIPDRFSAQQFSDYHSELNMSSLELGDSALYFCASSLRRDRAGNTIYFGEGSWLTVV.

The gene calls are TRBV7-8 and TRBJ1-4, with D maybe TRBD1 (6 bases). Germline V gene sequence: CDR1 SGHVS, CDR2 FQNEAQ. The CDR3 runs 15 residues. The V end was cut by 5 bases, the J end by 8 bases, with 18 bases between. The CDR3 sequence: CASSPAGGAGEKLFF. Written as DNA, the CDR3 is TGTGCCAGCAGCCCGGCGGGGGGCGCGGGAGAAAAACTGTTTTTT. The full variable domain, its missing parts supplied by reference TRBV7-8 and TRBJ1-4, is GAGVSQSPRYKVAKRGQDVALRCDPISGHVSLFWYQQALGQGPEFLTYFQNEAQLDKSGLPSDRFFAERPEGSVSTLKIQRTQQEDSAVYLCASSPAGGAGEKLFFGSGTQLSVL.